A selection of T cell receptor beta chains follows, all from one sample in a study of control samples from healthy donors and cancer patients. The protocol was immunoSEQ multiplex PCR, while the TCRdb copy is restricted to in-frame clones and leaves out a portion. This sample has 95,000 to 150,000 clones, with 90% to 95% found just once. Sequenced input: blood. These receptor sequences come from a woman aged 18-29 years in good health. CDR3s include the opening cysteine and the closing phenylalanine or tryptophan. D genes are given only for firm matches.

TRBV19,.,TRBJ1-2,CASSILEGYYGYTF
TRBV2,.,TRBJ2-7,CASKQVERPETETYEQYF
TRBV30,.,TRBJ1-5,CAWSSSSHQPQHF
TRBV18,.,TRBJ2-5,CASSPPFQETQYF
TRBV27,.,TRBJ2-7,CASSPGWGSYEQYF
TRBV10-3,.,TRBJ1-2,CAIGRGNYGYTF
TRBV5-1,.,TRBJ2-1,CASSMSLGLNEQFF
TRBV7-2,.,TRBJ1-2,CASSPYKPATSPYGYTF
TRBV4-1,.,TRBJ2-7,CASSQGTEQYF
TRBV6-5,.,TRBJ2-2,CASRPGTSNTGELFF
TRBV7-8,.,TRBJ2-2,CASSLATVATLVELFF
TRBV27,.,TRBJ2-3,CASSFDYDDTDTQYF
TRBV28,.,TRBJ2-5,CASSRQLETQYF
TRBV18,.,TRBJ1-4,CASSRGTSEKLFF
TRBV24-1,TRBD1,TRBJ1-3,CATSDLGQGGNTIYF
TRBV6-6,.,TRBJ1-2,CASRNHQGNYGYTF
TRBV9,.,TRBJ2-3,CASSVGGNTSTDTQYF
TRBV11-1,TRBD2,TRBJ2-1,CASSLRTSGGHEQFF
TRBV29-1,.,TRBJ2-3,CSLASRRGFTDTQYF
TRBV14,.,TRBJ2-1,CASSTATAYNEQFF
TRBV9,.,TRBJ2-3,CASSQGEIGDTQYF
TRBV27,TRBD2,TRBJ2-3,CASSLQALAGEKTQYF
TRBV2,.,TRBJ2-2,CASRNSANTGELFF
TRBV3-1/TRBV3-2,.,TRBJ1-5,CASSQEWGRDQPQHF
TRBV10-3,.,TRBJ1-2,CATSANYGYTF
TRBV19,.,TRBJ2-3,CASSPAGGTDTQYF
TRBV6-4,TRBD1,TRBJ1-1,CASSDSNSVRVPPTGPPNTEAFF
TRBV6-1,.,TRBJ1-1,CASSDFAPEAFF
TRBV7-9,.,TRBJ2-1,CASSSSSYYYNEQFF
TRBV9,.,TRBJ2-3,CASSDGPPGTQYF
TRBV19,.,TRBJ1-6,CASSLTGRGDSPLHF
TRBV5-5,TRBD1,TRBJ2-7,CASSPTGTGNYEQYF
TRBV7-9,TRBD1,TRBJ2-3,CASSLGDRDTDTQYF
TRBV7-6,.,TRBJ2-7,CASSPIQGISYEQYF
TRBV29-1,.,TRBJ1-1,CSVDIGMSWNTEAFF
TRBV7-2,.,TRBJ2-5,CASSLRSGETQYF
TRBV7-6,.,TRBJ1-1,CASSLETAMTNTEAFF
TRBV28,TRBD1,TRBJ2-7,CATNGGQGKKQYF
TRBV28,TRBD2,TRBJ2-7,CASSSRTSGTTYEQYF
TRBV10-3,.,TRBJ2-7,CAISQDRGEQYF
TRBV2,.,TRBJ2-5,CASSKPETQYF
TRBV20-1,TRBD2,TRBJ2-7,CSASRGYGQYF
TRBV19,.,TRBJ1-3,CASRAALTAGNTIYF
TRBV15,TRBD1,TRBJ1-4,CATSRGQGSSTNEKLFF
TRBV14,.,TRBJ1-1,CASSQGWRGRDTEAFF
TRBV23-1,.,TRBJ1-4,CASSHFFEKLFF
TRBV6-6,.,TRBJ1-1,CASSYPGVNTEAFF
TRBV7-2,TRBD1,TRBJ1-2,CASSSEQQGRRGGYTF
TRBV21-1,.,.,CASSARAKVYEQYF
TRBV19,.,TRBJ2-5,CASSISGTGGETQYF
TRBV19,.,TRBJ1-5,CASSLVRGGNQPQHF
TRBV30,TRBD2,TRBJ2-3,CAWSLLGGAADTQYF
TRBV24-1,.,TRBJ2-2,CATSDLPRNDRQRAGELFF
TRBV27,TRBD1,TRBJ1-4,CASSPHRGMFEKLFF
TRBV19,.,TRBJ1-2,CASSPGQNGGYTF